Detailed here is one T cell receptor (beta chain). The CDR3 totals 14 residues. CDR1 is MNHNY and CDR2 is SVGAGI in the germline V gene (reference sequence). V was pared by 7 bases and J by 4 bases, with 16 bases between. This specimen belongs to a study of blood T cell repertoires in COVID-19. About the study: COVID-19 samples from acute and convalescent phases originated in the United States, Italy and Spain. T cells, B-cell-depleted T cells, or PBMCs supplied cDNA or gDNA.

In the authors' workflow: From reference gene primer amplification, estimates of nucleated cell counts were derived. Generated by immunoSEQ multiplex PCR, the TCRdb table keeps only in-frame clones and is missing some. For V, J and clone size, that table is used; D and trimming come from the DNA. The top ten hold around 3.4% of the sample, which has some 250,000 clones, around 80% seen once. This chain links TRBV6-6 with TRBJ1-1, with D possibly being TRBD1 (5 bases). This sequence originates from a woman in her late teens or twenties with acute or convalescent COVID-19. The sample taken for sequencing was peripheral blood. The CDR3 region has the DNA TGTGCCAGCATCGAGGGGAGGGATTTCACTGAAGCTTTCTTT. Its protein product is CASIEGRDFTEAFF.